This T cell receptor beta chain was sequenced for a study of cytomegalovirus exposure and HLA in healthy donors. Germline CDR1 reads GTSNPN; CDR2 reads SVGIG (reference sequence). Trimming stripped 2 bases from V and 4 bases from J, with 7 bases between. This CDR3 is 12 amino acids long. The PCR was carried out with 60 Vbeta primers and 13 Jbeta primers. The table came from immunoSEQ multiplex PCR; TCRdb's copy has only in-frame clones and leaves some out. The data show more than 80,000 clones, approximately 81% seen once. The clonotype was recovered from a girl aged 2 to 9 in good health and CMV-seropositive. The sequenced sample was PBMCs. The chain has TRBV30 and TRBJ2-3; D ambiguous. The chain's CDR3 is CAWSSLADTQYF. The CDR3 bases are TGTGCCTGGAGTTCCCTTGCAGATACGCAGTATTTT. The full variable domain, rest sourced from reference TRBV30 and TRBJ2-3, is SQTIHQWPATLVQPVGSPLSLECTVEGTSNPNLYWYRQAAGRGLQLLFYSVGIGQISSEVPQNLSASRPQDRQFILSSKKLLLSDSGFYLCAWSSLADTQYFGPGTRLTVL.